This is a list of T cell receptor beta chains from one sample in a study of blood T cell repertoires in COVID-19. Sequencing was performed with immunoSEQ multiplex PCR; in TCRdb, only in-frame clones are kept and a portion is missing. The table lists about 130,000 clones, roughly 80% of them singletons. Sequences were obtained from peripheral blood. Receptor source: an elderly man with COVID-19, enrolled during active disease. The CDR3 runs from the conserved cysteine through the conserved F or W. The D gene is left open where the match is weak. Size values are once, few and many counts, or a class for expanded clones, and some rows have none.

abundance,d_gene,v_gene,j_gene,CDR3aa,CDR3nt
once,.,TRBV6-5,TRBJ2-7,CASSYSSADTYEQYF,TGTGCCAGCAGTTACTCGTCAGCAGACACCTACGAGCAGTACTTC
.,.,TRBV5-5,TRBJ2-2,CASRWDIFTGELFF,TGTGCCAGCAGGTGGGACATTTTCACCGGGGAGCTGTTTTTT
few,TRBD1,TRBV7-2,TRBJ1-2,CASSSPGQGGYGYTF,TGTGCCAGCAGCTCCCCCGGACAGGGCGGCTATGGCTACACCTTC
few,.,TRBV5-1,TRBJ2-3,CASSLWGRDTQYF,TGCGCCAGCAGCTTGTGGGGGCGAGATACGCAGTATTTT
.,.,TRBV7-9,TRBJ2-5,CASSQGGAETQYF,TGTGCCAGCAGCCAGGGGGGAGCAGAGACCCAGTACTTC
.,TRBD2,TRBV30,TRBJ2-5,CAWSLKTSGRSQETQYF,TGTGCCTGGAGTCTCAAGACTAGCGGGAGATCCCAGGAGACCCAGTACTTC
.,.,TRBV11-2,TRBJ1-6,CASSLGFTGISPLHF,TGTGCCAGCAGCTTAGGGTTTACAGGGATTTCACCCCTCCACTTT
.,TRBD2,TRBV28,TRBJ2-3,CASSSNSGRDRTDTQYF,TGTGCCAGCAGTTCAAATAGCGGGAGGGATCGCACAGATACGCAGTATTTT
.,.,TRBV6-5,TRBJ1-5,CASSSGSAGNQPQHF,TGTGCCAGCAGCTCCGGGTCCGCTGGCAATCAGCCCCAGCATTTT
.,TRBD1,TRBV4-3,TRBJ1-2,CASSPGQSNYGYTF,TGCGCCAGCAGCCCGGGACAGTCTAACTATGGCTACACCTTC
few,.,TRBV5-6,TRBJ2-5,CASSLDSGEQETQYF,TGTGCCAGCAGCTTGGATAGCGGAGAGCAAGAGACCCAGTACTTC
few,TRBD2,TRBV5-1,TRBJ2-1,CASSLSSGIYNEQFF,TGCGCCAGCAGCTTGAGTAGCGGGATCTACAATGAGCAGTTCTTC
.,.,TRBV5-1,TRBJ1-1,CASSLGPGDTEAFF,TGCGCCAGCAGCTTGGGTCCGGGGGACACTGAAGCTTTCTTT
few,TRBD1,TRBV10-3,TRBJ2-5,CAIRGDRGQETQYF,TGTGCCATCAGGGGAGACAGGGGCCAAGAGACCCAGTACTTC
.,.,TRBV5-4,TRBJ1-1,CASSPRDSHTEAFF,TGTGCCAGCAGCCCCCGAGACTCCCACACTGAAGCTTTCTTT
.,.,TRBV21-1,TRBJ1-1,CASDVAGGWDTEAFF,TGTGCCAGCGATGTCGCAGGGGGCTGGGACACTGAAGCTTTCTTT
.,.,TRBV18,TRBJ2-3,CASSPPGSGSTDTQYF,TGTGCCAGCTCACCACCGGGCTCAGGCAGCACAGATACGCAGTATTTT
.,TRBD1,TRBV7-9,TRBJ1-6,CASSLGQREFSSYNSPLHF,TGTGCCAGCAGCCTGGGACAGCGTGAGTTTAGCTCCTATAATTCACCCCTCCACTTT
.,.,TRBV11-1,TRBJ2-2,CASSFETGKNTGELFF,TGTGCCAGCAGCTTCGAAACAGGGAAGAACACCGGGGAGCTGTTTTTT
.,TRBD2,TRBV3-1/TRBV3-2,TRBJ2-7,CASSQPGLASYEQYF,TGTGCCAGCAGCCAACCGGGACTAGCATCATACGAGCAGTACTTC
.,TRBD2,TRBV6-1,TRBJ2-1,CASSGSFPGGDNEQFF,TGTGCCAGCAGTGGATCCTTTCCGGGAGGTGACAATGAGCAGTTCTTC
many,.,TRBV28,TRBJ1-5,CASQNSNQPQHF,TGTGCCAGTCAGAATAGCAATCAGCCCCAGCATTTT
.,.,TRBV5-4,TRBJ2-3,CASSLEPKDTQYF,TGTGCCAGCAGCTTGGAGCCCAAAGATACGCAGTATTTT
once,.,TRBV27,TRBJ2-1,CASGAPPWTYNEQFF,TGTGCCAGCGGGGCTCCCCCATGGACCTACAATGAGCAGTTCTTC
.,TRBD2,TRBV19,TRBJ2-1,CASRLAGGYNEQFF,TGTGCCAGTCGTCTAGCGGGAGGGTACAATGAGCAGTTCTTC
.,.,TRBV6-6,TRBJ2-2,CASRPYGQSGELFF,TGTGCCAGCAGGCCATATGGACAGTCCGGGGAGCTGTTTTTT